Listed below are T cell receptor beta chains from one sample, sequenced in a study of T cells in Graves' hyperthyroidism and ophthalmopathy. TCRdb fed the multiplex PCR reads into MiXCR, producing one record per CDR3 protein. The data show 500,000 to 650,000 distinct CDR3 sequences, about 15% seen once. The source material was blood. All receptors derive from a woman between 18 and 29 years old with Graves' ophthalmopathy. CDR3s include the opening cysteine and the closing phenylalanine or tryptophan. The D gene is left open where the match is weak. The listing skips clone size in some rows; elsewhere it reads once, few, many or a size class.

.,TRBJ1-1,TRBV5-6,TRBD1,TGTGCCAGCAGCTTGAAGGTCAGGGGGATAATGAACACTGAAGCTTTCTTT,CASSLKVRGIMNTEAFF
many,TRBJ1-5,TRBV15,.,TGTGCCACCAGCAGGTCCAGGGGCGGGGGACAGCCCCAGCATTTT,CATSRSRGGGQPQHF
.,TRBJ1-1,TRBV4-1,.,TGCGCCAGCAGCCCTCAGCCGGGACCGGTGAACACTGAAGCTTTCTTT,CASSPQPGPVNTEAFF
many,TRBJ2-3,TRBV28,TRBD2,TGTGCCAGCAGTTTTACTAGCGGGAGTATGGCAGATACGCAGTATTTT,CASSFTSGSMADTQYF
.,TRBJ2-7,TRBV7-2,.,TGTGCCAGCAGCTTAATGATAGCGGAAATCTACGAGCAGTACTTC,CASSLMIAEIYEQYF
many,TRBJ1-6,TRBV28,TRBD1,TGTGCCAGCAGTTTAAGGGGGCCATCGGGGAGCTCCTATAATTCACCCCTCCACTTT,CASSLRGPSGSSYNSPLHF
.,TRBJ2-1,TRBV11-2,TRBD2,TGTGCCAGCAGCTTAGGGCGGGGGGAATACAATGAGCAGTTCTTC,CASSLGRGEYNEQFF
many,TRBJ2-7,TRBV20-1,TRBD2,TGCAGTGCCCTACACGGCGGGGGGACCTACGAGCAGTACTTC,CSALHGGGTYEQYF
many,TRBJ2-5,TRBV3-1,TRBD2,TGTGCCAGCAGCCGCGGACTAGCGGGAGCCGTACTCCGAGGGACCCAGTACTTC,CASSRGLAGAVLRGTQYF
many,TRBJ2-3,TRBV2,TRBD1,TGTGCTCCCGGGACAGGGGAGGGAGATACGCAGTATTTT,CAPGTGEGDTQYF
many,TRBJ1-1,TRBV11-2,.,TGTGCCAGCAGCTCCGGGACCCACCTGAACACTGAAGCTTTCTTT,CASSSGTHLNTEAFF
.,TRBJ1-6,TRBV9,TRBD1,TGTGCCAGCAGCGGGACAGGTCATAATTCACCCCTCCACTTT,CASSGTGHNSPLHF
many,TRBJ2-2,TRBV5-1,.,TGCGCCAGCAGCTTGGAAGGGCGGGGCGTGAACACCGGGGAGCTGTTTTTT,CASSLEGRGVNTGELFF
many,TRBJ2-1,TRBV11-2,.,TGTGCCAGCACTTTAGGGGGTTCCTACAATGAGCAGTTCTTC,CASTLGGSYNEQFF
.,TRBJ1-4,TRBV7-9,.,TGTGCCAGCAGCCTTCGCAGCGGAGGTGAAAAACTGATTTTT,CASSLRSGGEKLIF
.,TRBJ2-5,TRBV15,.,TGTGCCACCAGCAGAGATCGGGGCAACTCACAGACCCAGTACTTC,CATSRDRGNSQTQYF
few,TRBJ1-4,TRBV30,.,TGTGCCTGTAAAGCAGGGTTTAGAACTAATGAAAAACTGTTTTTT,CACKAGFRTNEKLFF
.,TRBJ2-2,TRBV27,TRBD1,TGTGCCAGCAGTTTATATTATAGGACAGGGGTGACCGGGGAGCTGCTTTTT,CASSLYYRTGVTGELLF
many,TRBJ1-2,TRBV28,.,TGTGCCAGCAGTTCTGACAGGATTGGGGGCTACACCTTC,CASSSDRIGGYTF
.,TRBJ2-1,TRBV19,TRBD1,TGTGCCAGCAGGGACAGGGGGCTAACCTCCTACAATGAGCAGTTCTTC,CASRDRGLTSYNEQFF
many,TRBJ2-3,TRBV12-3/TRBV12-4,.,TGTGCCAGCAGTTTACCCCCGAGCACAGATACGCAGTATTTT,CASSLPPSTDTQYF
many,TRBJ1-1,TRBV3-1,.,TGTGCCAGCAGCCAAGGCGGGGGAACTTCTGAAGCTTTCTTT,CASSQGGGTSEAFF
.,TRBJ2-1,TRBV7-9,TRBD2,TGTGCCAGCAGCTTCCCGGGAGGGGACTCCTACAATGAGCAGTTCTTC,CASSFPGGDSYNEQFF
many,TRBJ2-7,TRBV13,.,TGTGCCAGCAGCGCACGACAGAGCTCCTACGAGCAGTACTTC,CASSARQSSYEQYF
many,TRBJ2-7,TRBV6-1,.,TGTGCCAGCAGTCCAAGGGACACCGCCTACGAGCAGTACTTC,CASSPRDTAYEQYF
many,TRBJ1-1,TRBV27,.,TGTGCCAGCAGTTGGGGCACGAACACTGAAGCTTTCTTT,CASSWGTNTEAFF
many,TRBJ1-4,TRBV2,.,TGTGCCAGCAGTCGACTGGTCCAGCTAGAAAAACTGTTTTTT,CASSRLVQLEKLFF
many,TRBJ2-1,TRBV20-1,TRBD2,TGCAGTGCTAGAGTCCAGCGGGAAGGCAATGAGCAGTTCTTC,CSARVQREGNEQFF
.,TRBJ2-1,TRBV6-1,TRBD2,TGTGCCAGCGGGCTAGCGGGGGGGCGGAGCAATGAGCAGTTCTTC,CASGLAGGRSNEQFF
few,TRBJ2-4,TRBV7-2,.,TGTGCCAGCAGCCTAAGGACCTCGAAAAACATTCAGTACTTC,CASSLRTSKNIQYF
many,TRBJ2-3,TRBV3-1,.,TGTGCCAGCAGCCCCTCCGGGAATACGCAGTATTTT,CASSPSGNTQYF
.,TRBJ1-1,TRBV6-6,.,TGTGCCAGCAGTTACGAACACATGAACACTGAAGCTTTCTTT,CASSYEHMNTEAFF
many,TRBJ2-7,TRBV28,TRBD2,TGTGCCAGCAGTTGGACTAGCATCTACGAGCAGTACTTC,CASSWTSIYEQYF